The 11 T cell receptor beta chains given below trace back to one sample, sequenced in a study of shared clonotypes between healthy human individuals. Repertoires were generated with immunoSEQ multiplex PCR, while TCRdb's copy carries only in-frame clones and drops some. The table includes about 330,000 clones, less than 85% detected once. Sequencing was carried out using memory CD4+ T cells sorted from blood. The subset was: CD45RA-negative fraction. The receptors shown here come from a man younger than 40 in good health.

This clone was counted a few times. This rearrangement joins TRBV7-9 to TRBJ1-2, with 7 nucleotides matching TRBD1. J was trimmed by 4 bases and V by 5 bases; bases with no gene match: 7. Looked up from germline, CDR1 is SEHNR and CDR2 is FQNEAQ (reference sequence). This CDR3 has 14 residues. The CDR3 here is CASSRSGGPYGYTF. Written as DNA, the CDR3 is TGTGCCAGCAGCCGCTCAGGGGGACCCTATGGCTACACCTTC.

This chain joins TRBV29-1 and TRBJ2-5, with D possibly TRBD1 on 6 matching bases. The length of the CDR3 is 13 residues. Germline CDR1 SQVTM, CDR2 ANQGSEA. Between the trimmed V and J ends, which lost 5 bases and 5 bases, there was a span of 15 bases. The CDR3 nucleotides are TGCAGCGTTCTCAGGGGCCAGGGGGAGACCCAGTACTTC. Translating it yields CSVLRGQGETQYF.

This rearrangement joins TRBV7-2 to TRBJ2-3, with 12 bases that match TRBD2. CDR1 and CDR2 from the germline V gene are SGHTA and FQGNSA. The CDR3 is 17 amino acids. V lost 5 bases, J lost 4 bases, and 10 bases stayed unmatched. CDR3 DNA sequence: TGTGCCAGCAGCCGTAGGACTAGCGGGATTTCAGCAGATACGCAGTATTTT. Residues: CASSRRTSGISADTQYF.

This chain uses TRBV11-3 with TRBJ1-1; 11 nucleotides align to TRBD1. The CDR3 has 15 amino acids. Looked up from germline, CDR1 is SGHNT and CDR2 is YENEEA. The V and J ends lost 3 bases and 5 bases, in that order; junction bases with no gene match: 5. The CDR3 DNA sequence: TGTGCCAGCAGCTTGTCCGGGACAGGGGGTACTGAAGCTTTCTTT. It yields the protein CASSLSGTGGTEAFF.

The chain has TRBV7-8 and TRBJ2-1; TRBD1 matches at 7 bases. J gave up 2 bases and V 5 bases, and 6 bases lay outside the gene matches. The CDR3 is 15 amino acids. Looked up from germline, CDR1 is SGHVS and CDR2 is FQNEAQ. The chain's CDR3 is CASSLRDRTYNEQFF. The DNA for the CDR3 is TGTGCCAGCAGCCTTAGGGACAGAACCTACAATGAGCAGTTCTTC.

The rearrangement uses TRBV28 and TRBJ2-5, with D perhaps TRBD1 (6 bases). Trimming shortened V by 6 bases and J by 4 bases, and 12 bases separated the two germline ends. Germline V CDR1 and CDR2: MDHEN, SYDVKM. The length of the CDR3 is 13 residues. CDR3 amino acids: CASRRGSGETQYF. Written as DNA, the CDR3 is TGTGCCAGCAGGAGGGGGAGCGGAGAGACCCAGTACTTC.

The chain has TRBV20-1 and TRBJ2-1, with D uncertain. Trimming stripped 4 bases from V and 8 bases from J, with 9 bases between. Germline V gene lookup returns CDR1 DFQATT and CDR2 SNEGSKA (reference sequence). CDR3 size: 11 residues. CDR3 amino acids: CSATKTDEQFF. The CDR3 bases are TGCAGTGCTACCAAGACGGATGAGCAGTTCTTC.

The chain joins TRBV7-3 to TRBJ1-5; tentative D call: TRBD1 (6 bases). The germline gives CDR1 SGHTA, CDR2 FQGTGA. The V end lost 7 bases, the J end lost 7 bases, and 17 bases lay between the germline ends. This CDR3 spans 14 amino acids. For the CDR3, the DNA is TGTGCCAGCAACCCGAAACAGGGAAACCAGCCCCAGCATTTT. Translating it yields CASNPKQGNQPQHF.

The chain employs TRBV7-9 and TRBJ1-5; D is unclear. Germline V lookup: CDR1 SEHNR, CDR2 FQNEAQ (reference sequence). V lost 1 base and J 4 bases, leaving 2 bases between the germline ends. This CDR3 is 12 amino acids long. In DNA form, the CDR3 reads TGTGCCAGCAGCTTAGAAAATCAGCCCCAGCATTTT. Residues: CASSLENQPQHF. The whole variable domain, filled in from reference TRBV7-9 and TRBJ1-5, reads DTGVSQNPRHKITKRGQNVTFRCDPISEHNRLYWYRQTLGQGPEFLTYFQNEAQLEKSRLLSDRFSAERPKGSFSTLEIQRTEQGDSAMYLCASSLENQPQHFGDGTRLSIL.

CDR3 sequence: CASSSFQLGGNEQFF. The DNA of the CDR3 is TGTGCCAGCAGCTCCTTTCAGTTAGGGGGCAATGAGCAGTTCTTC. V gene TRBV7-9 combines with J gene TRBJ2-1; a possible D gene is TRBD1 (6 bases). The CDR3 covers 15 residues. CDR1 and CDR2 from the germline V gene are SEHNR and FQNEAQ (reference sequence). The V gene lost 4 bases and the J gene lost 6 bases, with 16 bases spanning the gap. Drawing the rest from reference TRBV7-9 and TRBJ2-1, the complete variable domain is DTGVSQNPRHKITKRGQNVTFRCDPISEHNRLYWYRQTLGQGPEFLTYFQNEAQLEKSRLLSDRFSAERPKGSFSTLEIQRTEQGDSAMYLCASSSFQLGGNEQFFGPGTRLTVL.

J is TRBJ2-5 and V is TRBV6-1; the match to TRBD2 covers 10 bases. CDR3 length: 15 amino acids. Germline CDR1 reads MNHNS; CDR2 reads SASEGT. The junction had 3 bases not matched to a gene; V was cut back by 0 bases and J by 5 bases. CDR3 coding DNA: TGTGCCAGCAGTGAAGCAGCGGGAGGGGCGGAGACCCAGTACTTC. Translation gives CASSEAAGGAETQYF.